This note documents a single TCR beta chain sequence. The antigen remains undetermined. The sample is drawn from a study of cytomegalovirus exposure and HLA in healthy donors. Notes on the study in general: Most TCRs appeared rarely, but some public TCRs recurred in many donors. Analyzed later, most CMV-associated TCR beta chains appeared HLA-restricted. There was a cluster of highly shared sequence variants that was likely a sequencing artifact.

PCR employed 60 Vbeta and 13 Jbeta primers. Sequenced by immunoSEQ multiplex PCR; TCRdb stores in-frame clones only, minus some. The data contain around 100,000 clones, roughly 79% of them seen just once; the ten biggest clones take up under 2%. CDR3 length equals 17 residues. J gave up 6 bases and V 4 bases, and 13 bases lay outside the gene matches. Germline-derived CDR1 and CDR2 are LNHNV and YYDKDF (reference sequence). The chain is built from TRBV15 and TRBJ2-1, with 9 nucleotides matching TRBD1. The sequenced sample consisted of PBMCs. This clonotype originated in a woman between 40 and 55 years old in good health and CMV-seronegative. The CDR3 DNA reads TGTGCCACCAGCACAGATCCCGGGACAGGGAATCCCAATGAGCAGTTCTTC. This codes for CATSTDPGTGNPNEQFF.